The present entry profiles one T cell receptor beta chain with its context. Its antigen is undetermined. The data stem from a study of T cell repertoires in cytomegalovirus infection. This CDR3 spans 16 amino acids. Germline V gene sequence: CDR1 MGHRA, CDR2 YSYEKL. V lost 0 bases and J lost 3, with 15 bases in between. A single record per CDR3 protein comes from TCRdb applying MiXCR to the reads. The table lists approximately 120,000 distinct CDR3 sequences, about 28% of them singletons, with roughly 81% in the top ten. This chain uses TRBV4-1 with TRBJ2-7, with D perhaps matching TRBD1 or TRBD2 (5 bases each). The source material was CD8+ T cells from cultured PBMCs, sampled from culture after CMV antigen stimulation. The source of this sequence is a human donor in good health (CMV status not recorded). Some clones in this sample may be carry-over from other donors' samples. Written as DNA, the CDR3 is TGCGCCAGCAGCCAAGATCGAGGGGCCCTTTTCTACGAGCAGTACTTC. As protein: CASSQDRGALFYEQYF.